The clone carrying this T cell receptor (beta chain) was observed many times. Its antigen is still unknown. The germline V gene has CDR1 SQVTM and CDR2 ANQGSEA. Trimming left V 6 bases short and J 0 bases short, with 9 bases between. This CDR3 has 13 residues. According to the study, TCR beta libraries were built with iRepertoire HTBI primers and CDR3-region Arm-PCR. From the multiplex PCR reads, TCRdb called clonotypes with MiXCR, one entry per CDR3 protein. The repertoire holds around 400,000 distinct CDR3 sequences, less than 20% seen once, with about 20% in the top ten. The sample is drawn from a study of regulatory T cells in long-lasting Graves disease. Regarding the study as a whole: Results may be inaccurate due to the small sample size. Patients with persistent disease showed a bias toward TRBV28, TRBJ1-2 and TRBJ2-5.

Time point indicated: newly diagnosed GD, antithyroid drugs for less than 3 months. From RNA extracted from PBMCs, the TCR library was made. American Thyroid Association guidelines were used to diagnose Graves' disease. The chain carries TRBV29-1 and TRBJ1-5; unclear D gene. The origin of this receptor is a female donor with Graves disease. Source: peripheral blood mononuclear cells (PBMCs), taken at new diagnosis, from a patient treated with antithyroid drugs. The CDR3 region is CSVGWNSNQPQHF. CDR3 DNA sequence: TGCAGCGTAGGTTGGAATAGCAATCAGCCCCAGCATTTT.